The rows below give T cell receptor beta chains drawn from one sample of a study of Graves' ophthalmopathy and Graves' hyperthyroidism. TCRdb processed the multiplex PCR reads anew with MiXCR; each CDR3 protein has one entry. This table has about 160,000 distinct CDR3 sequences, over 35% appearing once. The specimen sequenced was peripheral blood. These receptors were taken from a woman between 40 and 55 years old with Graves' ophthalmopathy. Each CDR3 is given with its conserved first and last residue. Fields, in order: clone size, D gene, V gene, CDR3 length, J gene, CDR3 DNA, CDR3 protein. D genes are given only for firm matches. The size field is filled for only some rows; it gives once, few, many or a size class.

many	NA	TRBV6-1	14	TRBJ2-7	TGTGCCGGGACGACCGGGACTCTAGCCTACGAGCAGTACTTC	CAGTTGTLAYEQYF
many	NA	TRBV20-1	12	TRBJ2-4	TGCAGTGCTACGAGCACCGAGGACATTCAGTACTTC	CSATSTEDIQYF
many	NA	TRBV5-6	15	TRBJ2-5	TGTGCCAGCAGCTTTTACATTTGGCAGAAAGAGACCCAGTACTTC	CASSFYIWQKETQYF
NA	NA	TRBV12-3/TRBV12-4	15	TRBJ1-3	TGTGCCAGCAGGGAACAGGGTATTACTGGAAACACCATATATTTT	CASREQGITGNTIYF
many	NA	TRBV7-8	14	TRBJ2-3	TGTGCCAGCAGCTTAGTGGCAAGCACAGATACGCAGTATTTT	CASSLVASTDTQYF
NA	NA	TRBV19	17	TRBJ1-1	TGTGCCAGCAGCTTAGTCCGGCCACAGAGACATAACCTTGAAGCTTTCTTT	CASSLVRPQRHNLEAFF
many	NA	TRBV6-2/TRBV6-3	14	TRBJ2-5	TGTGCCAGCAGCACTCCCCGGGCTTCAGAGACCCAGTACTTC	CASSTPRASETQYF
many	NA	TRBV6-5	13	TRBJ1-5	TGTGCCGGGCGGGCCGGAACCAATCAGCCCCAGCATTTT	CAGRAGTNQPQHF
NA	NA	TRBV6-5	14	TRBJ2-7	TGTGCCAGCACAACAGGCGACAGAGCCTACGAGCAGTACTTC	CASTTGDRAYEQYF
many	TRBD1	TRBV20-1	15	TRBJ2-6	TGCAGTGCTCACCGGACAGGGTCAGGGGCCAACGTCCTGACTTTC	CSAHRTGSGANVLTF
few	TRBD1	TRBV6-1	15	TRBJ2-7	TGTGCCAGCAGTCAAGGGACAGGGACTTACTACGAGCAGTACTTC	CASSQGTGTYYEQYF
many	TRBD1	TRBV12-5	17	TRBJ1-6	TGTGCTAGTGGTGACACCGGGACAGGGAGGCGAAATTCACCCCTCCACTTT	CASGDTGTGRRNSPLHF
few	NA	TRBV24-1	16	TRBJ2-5	TGTGCCACCAGTGATTCCGGGACAACGACGATAGGGACCCAGTACTTC	CATSDSGTTTIGTQYF
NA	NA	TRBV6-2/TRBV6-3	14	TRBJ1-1	TGTGCCAGCAGTCTACCTCAATACCAGGATGAAGCTTTCTTT	CASSLPQYQDEAFF
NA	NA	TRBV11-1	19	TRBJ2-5	TGTGCCAGCAGCTTACTCCCCAGCCTGGACCGCCGCTCAAAAGAGACCCAGTACTTC	CASSLLPSLDRRSKETQYF
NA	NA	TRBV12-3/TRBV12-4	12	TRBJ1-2	TGTGCCAGCACCGACAGTCTCTATGGCTACACCTTC	CASTDSLYGYTF
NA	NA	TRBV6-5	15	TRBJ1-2	TGTGCCAGCACTTCGCCAGCAAGAGGGGGCTATGGCTACACCTTC	CASTSPARGGYGYTF
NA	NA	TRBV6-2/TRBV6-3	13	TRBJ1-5	TGTGCCAGCGTAGAGATCGGCCGACAGCCCCAGCATTTT	CASVEIGRQPQHF
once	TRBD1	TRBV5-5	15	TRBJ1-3	TGTGCCAGCAGCCGACAGGGTGTCCCTGGAAACACCATATATTTT	CASSRQGVPGNTIYF
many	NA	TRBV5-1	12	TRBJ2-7	TGCGCCAGCAGCTTCGCAGGGTACGAGCAGTACTTC	CASSFAGYEQYF
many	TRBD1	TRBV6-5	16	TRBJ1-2	TGTGCCAGCAGTTTAATCGGACAGGGACTTAACTATGGCTACACCTTC	CASSLIGQGLNYGYTF
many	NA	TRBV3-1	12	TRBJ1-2	TGTGCCAGCAGCCCTGGATCCTATGGCTACACCTTC	CASSPGSYGYTF
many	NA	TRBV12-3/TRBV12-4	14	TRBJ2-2	TGTGCCAGCAGTTGGGGGGGGCCAATCGGTGAGCTGTTTTTT	CASSWGGPIGELFF
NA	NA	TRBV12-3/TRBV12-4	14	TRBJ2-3	TGTGCCAGCAGTCACGCAGAGGGGGTAGATACGCAGTATTTT	CASSHAEGVDTQYF
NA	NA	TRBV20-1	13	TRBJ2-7	TGCAGCTTGGCTAGCCCTACCCCTTCCGAGCAGTACTTC	CSLASPTPSEQYF
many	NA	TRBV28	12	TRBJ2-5	TGTGCCAGCAGTTTATATACGGAGACCCAGTACTTC	CASSLYTETQYF
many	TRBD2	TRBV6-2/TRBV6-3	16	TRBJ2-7	TGTGCCAGCAGCCGACCGGCTAGCGGGTACAGCTACGAGCAGTACTTC	CASSRPASGYSYEQYF
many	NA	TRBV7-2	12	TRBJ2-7	TGTGCCAGCAGCCCAAGAAGCTACGAGCAGTACTTC	CASSPRSYEQYF
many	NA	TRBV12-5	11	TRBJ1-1	TGTGCTAGTGGTTTGGGTCATCTTACTTTCTTT	CASGLGHLTFF